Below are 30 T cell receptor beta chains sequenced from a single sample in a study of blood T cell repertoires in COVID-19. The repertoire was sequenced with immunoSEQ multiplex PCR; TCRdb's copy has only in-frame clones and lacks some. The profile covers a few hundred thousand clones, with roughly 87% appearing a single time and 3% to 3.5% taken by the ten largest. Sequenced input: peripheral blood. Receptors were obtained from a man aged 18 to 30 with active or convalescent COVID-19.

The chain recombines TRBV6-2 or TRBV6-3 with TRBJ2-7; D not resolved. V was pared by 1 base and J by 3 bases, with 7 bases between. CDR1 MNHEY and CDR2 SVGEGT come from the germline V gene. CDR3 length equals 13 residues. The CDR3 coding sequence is TGTGCCAGCAGTTACTGGCTAGGCTACGAGCAGTACTTC. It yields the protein CASSYWLGYEQYF.

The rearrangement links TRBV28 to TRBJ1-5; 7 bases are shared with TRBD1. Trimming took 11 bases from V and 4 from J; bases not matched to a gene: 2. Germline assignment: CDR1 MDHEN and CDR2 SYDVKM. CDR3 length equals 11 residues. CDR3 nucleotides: TGTGCCGTACAGGGGAATCAGCCCCAGCATTTT. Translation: CAVQGNQPQHF.

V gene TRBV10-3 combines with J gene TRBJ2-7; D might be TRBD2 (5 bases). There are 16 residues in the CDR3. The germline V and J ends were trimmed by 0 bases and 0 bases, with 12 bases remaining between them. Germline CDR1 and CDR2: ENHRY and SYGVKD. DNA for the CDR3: TGTGCCATCAGTGAGTCACGCGGGCTAAGCTCCTACGAGCAGTACTTC. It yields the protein CAISESRGLSSYEQYF.

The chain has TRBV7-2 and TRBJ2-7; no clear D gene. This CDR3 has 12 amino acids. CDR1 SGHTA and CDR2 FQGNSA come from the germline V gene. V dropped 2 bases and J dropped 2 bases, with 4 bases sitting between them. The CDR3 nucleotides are TGTGCCAGCAGCTTAAGCACCTACGAGCAGTACTTC. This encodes CASSLSTYEQYF. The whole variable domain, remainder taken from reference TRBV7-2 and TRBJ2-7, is GAGVSQSPSNKVTEKGKDVELRCDPISGHTALYWYRQSLGQGLEFLIYFQGNSAPDKSGLPSDRFSAERTGGSVSTLTIQRTQQEDSAVYLCASSLSTYEQYFGPGTRLTVT.

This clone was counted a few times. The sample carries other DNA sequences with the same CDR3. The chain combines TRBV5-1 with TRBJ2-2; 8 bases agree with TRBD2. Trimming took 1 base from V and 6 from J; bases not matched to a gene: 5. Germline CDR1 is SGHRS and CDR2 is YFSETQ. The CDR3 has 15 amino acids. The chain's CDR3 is CASSLIAGRAGELFF. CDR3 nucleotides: TGCGCCAGCAGCTTGATAGCGGGGAGAGCCGGGGAGCTGTTTTTT.

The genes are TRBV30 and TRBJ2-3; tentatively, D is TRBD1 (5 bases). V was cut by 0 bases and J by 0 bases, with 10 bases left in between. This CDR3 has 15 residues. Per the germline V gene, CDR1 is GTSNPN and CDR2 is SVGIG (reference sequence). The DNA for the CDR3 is TGTGCCTGGAGTGTAGGGTCAGGGAGCACAGATACGCAGTATTTT. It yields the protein CAWSVGSGSTDTQYF.

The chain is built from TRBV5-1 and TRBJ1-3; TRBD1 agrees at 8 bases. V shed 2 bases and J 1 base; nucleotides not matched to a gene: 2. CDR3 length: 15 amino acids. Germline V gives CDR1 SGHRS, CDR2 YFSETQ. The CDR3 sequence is CASSFDRGSGNTIYF. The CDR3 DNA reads TGCGCCAGCAGCTTTGACAGGGGATCTGGAAACACCATATATTTT.

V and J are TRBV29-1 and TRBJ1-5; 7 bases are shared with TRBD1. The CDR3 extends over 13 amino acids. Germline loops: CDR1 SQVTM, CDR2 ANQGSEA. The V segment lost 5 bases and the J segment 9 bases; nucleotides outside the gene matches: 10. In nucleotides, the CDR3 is TGCAGCGTTCAACAGGGGCCAGAGGGGCCCCAGCATTTT. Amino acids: CSVQQGPEGPQHF.

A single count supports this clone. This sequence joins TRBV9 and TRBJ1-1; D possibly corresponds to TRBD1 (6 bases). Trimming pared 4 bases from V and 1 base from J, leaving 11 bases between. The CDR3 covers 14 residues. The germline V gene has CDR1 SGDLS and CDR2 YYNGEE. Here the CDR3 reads CASSRGHSNTEAFF. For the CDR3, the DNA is TGTGCCAGCAGCCGGGGACACTCGAACACTGAAGCTTTCTTT. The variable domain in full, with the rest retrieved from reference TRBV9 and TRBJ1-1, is DSGVTQTPKHLITATGQRVTLRCSPRSGDLSVYWYQQSLDQGLQFLIQYYNGEERAKGNILERFSAQQFPDLHSELNLSSLELGDSALYFCASSRGHSNTEAFFGQGTRLTVV.

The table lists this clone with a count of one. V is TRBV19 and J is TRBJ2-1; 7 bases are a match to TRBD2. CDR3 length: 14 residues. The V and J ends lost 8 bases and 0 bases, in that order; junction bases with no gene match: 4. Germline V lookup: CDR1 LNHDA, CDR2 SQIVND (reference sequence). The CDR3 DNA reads TGTGCCAGTCGAGCGGGGAGCTCCTACAATGAGCAGTTCTTC. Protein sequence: CASRAGSSYNEQFF.

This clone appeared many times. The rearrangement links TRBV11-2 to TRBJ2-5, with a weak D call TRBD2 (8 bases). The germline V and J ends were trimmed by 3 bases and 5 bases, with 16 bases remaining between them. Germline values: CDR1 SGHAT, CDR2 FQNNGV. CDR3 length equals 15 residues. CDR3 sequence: CASSFRGTRGETQYF. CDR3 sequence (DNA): TGTGCCAGCAGCTTCAGGGGGACTAGGGGTGAGACCCAGTACTTC.

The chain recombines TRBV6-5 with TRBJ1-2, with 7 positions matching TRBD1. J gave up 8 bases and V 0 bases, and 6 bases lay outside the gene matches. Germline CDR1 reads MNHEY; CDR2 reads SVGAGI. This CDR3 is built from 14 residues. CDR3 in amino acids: CASSYSQGVAGYTF. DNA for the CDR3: TGTGCCAGCAGTTACTCGCAGGGGGTGGCCGGCTACACCTTC.

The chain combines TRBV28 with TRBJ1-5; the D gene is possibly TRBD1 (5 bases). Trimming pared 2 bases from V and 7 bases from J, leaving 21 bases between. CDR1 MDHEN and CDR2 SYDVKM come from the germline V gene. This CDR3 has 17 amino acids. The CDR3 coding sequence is TGTGCCAGCAGTTTAAGGCAGGGTTCCCCAGGTCGGCAGCCCCAGCATTTT. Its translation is CASSLRQGSPGRQPQHF.

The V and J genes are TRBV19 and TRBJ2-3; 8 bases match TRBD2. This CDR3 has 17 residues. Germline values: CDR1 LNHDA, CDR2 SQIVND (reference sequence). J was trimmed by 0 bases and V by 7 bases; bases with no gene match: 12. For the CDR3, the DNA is TGTGCCAGTAAGATCGCGGGGGGATCCCTTAGCACAGATACGCAGTATTTT. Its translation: CASKIAGGSLSTDTQYF.

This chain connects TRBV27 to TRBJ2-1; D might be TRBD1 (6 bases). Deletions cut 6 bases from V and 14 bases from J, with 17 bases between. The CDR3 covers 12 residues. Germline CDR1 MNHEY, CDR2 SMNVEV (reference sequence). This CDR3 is CASRRGDRNEFF. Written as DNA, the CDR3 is TGTGCCAGCAGAAGGGGCGACAGGAACGAGTTCTTC.

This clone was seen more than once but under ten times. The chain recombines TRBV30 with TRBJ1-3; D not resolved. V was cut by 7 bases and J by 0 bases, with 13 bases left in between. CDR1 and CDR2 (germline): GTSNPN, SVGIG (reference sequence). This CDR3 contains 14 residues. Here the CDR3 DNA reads TGTGCCTCCACCACTGAGAGCTCTGGAAACACCATATATTTT. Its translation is CASTTESSGNTIYF.

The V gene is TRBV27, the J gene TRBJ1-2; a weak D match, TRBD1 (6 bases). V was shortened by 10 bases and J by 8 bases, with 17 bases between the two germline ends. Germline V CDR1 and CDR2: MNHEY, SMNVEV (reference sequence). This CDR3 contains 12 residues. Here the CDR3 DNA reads TGTGCCACGCTCGGGGGGGGCTTCGGCTACACCTTC. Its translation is CATLGGGFGYTF.

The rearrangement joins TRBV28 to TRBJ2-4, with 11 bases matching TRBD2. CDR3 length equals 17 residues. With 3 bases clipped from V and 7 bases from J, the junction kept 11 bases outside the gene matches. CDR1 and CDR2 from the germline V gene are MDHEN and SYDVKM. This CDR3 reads CASSFRGSGRARNIQYF. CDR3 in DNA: TGTGCCAGCAGTTTCCGGGGTAGCGGGAGGGCCAGGAACATTCAGTACTTC.

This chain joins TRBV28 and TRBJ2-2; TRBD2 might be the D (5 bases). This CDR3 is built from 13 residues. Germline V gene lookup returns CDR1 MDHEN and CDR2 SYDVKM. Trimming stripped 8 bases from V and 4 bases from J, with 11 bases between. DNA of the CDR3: TGTGCCAGCTTTCTCAGCGGCACCGGGGAGCTGTTTTTT. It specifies CASFLSGTGELFF.

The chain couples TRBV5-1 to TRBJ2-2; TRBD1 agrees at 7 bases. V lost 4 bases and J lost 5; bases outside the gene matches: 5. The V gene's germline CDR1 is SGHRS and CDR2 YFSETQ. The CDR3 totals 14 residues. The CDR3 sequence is CASSKTGLTGELFF. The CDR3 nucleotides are TGCGCCAGCAGCAAGACAGGGTTGACCGGGGAGCTGTTTTTT.

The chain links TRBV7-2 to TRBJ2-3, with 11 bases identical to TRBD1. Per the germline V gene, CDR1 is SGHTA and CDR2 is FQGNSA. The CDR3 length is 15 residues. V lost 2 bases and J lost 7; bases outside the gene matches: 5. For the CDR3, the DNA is TGTGCCAGCAGCTTAAGTGGACAGGGGGCGAATACGCAGTATTTT. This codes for CASSLSGQGANTQYF.

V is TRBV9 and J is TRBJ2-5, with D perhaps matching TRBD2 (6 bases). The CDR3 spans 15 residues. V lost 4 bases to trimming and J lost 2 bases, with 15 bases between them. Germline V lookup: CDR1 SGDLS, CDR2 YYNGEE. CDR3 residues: CASSSTGLLQETQYF. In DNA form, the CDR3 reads TGTGCCAGCAGCTCAACGGGACTGTTACAAGAGACCCAGTACTTC.

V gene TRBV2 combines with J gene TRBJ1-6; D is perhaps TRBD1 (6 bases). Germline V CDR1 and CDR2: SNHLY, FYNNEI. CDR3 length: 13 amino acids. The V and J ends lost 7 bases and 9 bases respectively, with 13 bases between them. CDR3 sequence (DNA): TGTGCCAGCATAGGGACATCGGGTTCACCCCTCCACTTT. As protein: CASIGTSGSPLHF.

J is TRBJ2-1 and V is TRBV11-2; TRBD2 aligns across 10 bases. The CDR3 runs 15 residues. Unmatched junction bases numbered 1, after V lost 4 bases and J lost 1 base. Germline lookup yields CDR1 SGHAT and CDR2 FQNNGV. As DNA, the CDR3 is TGTGCCAGCAGCTATAGCGGGGGGTCCTACAATGAGCAGTTCTTC. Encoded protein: CASSYSGGSYNEQFF.

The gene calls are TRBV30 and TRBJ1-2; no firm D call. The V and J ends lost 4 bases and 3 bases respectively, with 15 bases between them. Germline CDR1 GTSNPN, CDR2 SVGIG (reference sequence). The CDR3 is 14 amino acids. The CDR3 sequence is CAWIGIGLHYGYTF. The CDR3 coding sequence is TGTGCCTGGATTGGTATTGGGCTGCACTATGGCTACACCTTC.

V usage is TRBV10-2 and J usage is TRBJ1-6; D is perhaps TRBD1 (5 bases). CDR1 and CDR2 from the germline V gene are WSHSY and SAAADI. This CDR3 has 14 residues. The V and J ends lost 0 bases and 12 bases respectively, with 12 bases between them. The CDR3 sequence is CASSESGGPRPLHF. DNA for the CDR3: TGCGCCAGCAGTGAGTCGGGGGGACCGAGACCCCTCCACTTT.

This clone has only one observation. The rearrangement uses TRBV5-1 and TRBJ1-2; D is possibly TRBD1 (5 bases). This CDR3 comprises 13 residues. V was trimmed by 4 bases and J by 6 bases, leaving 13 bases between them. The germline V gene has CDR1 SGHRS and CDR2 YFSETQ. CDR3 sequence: CASSRTDSHGYTF. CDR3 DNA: TGCGCCAGCAGCCGCACCGACAGCCATGGCTACACCTTC.

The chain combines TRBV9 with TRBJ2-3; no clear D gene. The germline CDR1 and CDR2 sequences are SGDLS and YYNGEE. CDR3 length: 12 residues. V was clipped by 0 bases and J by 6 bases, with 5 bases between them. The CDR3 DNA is TGTGCCAGCAGCGTAGTTGGCGATACGCAGTATTTT. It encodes CASSVVGDTQYF.

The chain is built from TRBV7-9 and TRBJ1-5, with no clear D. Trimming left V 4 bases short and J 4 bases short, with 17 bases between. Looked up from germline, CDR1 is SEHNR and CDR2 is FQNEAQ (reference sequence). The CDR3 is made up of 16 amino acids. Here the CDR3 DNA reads TGTGCCAGCAGCTCCAATCCCATAACAGAAAATCAGCCCCAGCATTTT. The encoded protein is CASSSNPITENQPQHF. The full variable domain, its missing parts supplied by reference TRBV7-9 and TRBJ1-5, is DTGVSQNPRHKITKRGQNVTFRCDPISEHNRLYWYRQTLGQGPEFLTYFQNEAQLEKSRLLSDRFSAERPKGSFSTLEIQRTEQGDSAMYLCASSSNPITENQPQHFGDGTRLSIL.

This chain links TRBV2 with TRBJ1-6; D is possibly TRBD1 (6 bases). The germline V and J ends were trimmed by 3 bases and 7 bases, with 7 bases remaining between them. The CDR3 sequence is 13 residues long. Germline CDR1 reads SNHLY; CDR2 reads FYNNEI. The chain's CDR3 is CASSDQGNSPLHF. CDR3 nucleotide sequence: TGTGCCAGCAGTGACCAGGGGAATTCACCCCTCCACTTT.